The entry below describes one T cell receptor beta chain. The data were produced by immunoSEQ multiplex PCR, yet TCRdb's version contains in-frame clones alone and is incomplete. The sample shows about 50,000 clones, 80% to 95% of them seen only once. These data originate in a study of T cell changes during pregnancy in multiple sclerosis. CDR1 is MNHEY, CDR2 SVGAGI, per germline. V lost 4 bases and J lost 4, with 10 bases in between. The CDR3 has 13 amino acids. The source is a female donor with multiple sclerosis, enrolled in a pregnancy study. The starting material was CD4+ T cells from peripheral blood mononuclear cells, obtained in the third trimester of pregnancy. V gene TRBV6-5 combines with J gene TRBJ1-2; a possible D gene is TRBD1 (5 bases). The CDR3 protein is CASSWDGSYGYTF. CDR3 nucleotides: TGTGCCAGCAGTTGGGACGGGAGCTATGGCTACACCTTC.